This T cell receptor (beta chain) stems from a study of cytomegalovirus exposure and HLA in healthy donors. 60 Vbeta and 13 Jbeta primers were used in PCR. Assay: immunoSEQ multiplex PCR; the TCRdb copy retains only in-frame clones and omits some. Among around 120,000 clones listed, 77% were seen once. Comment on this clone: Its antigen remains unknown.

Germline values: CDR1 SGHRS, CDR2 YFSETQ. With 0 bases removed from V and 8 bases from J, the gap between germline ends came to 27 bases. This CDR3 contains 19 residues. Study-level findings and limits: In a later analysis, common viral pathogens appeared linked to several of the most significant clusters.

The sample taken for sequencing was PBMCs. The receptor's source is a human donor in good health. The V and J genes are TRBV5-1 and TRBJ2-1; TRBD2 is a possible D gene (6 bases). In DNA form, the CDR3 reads TGCGCCAGCAGCTTGGGGCTGGGGAGACCGCCGGGAGTGGGGGATGAGCAGTTCTTC. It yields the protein CASSLGLGRPPGVGDEQFF.